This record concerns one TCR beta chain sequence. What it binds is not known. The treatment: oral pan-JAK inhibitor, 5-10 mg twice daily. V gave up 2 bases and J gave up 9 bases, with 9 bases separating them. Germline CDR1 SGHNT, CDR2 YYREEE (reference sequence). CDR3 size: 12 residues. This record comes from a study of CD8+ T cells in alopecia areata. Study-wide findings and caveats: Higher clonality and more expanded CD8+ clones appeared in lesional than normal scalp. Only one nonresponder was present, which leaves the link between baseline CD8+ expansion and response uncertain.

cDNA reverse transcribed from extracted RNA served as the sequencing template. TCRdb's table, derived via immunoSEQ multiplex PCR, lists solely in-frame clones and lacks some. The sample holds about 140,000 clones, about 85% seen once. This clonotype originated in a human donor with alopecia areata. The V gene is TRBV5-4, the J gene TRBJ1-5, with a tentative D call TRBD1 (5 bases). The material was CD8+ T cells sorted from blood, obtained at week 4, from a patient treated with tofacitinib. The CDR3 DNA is TGTGCCAGCAGCTTAGGGGTTGGGCCCCAGCATTTT. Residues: CASSLGVGPQHF.